This T cell receptor (beta chain) was retrieved from a study of blood T cell repertoires in COVID-19. About the research overall: Whether acute or convalescent, the COVID-19 samples came from the United States, Italy and Spain. PBMCs, B-cell-depleted T cells, or T cells provided the cDNA or gDNA that made up the material.

In the study's own analysis: Cell counts per sample came from amplifying reference gene primers. Only in-frame clones appear in the TCRdb table, and some are missing; sequencing was by immunoSEQ multiplex PCR. Clonal size and the V and J genes are those of that table, whereas D and trimming came from the DNA. The repertoire holds 93,000 or so clones, with roughly 84% as singletons. A single count supports this clone. The CDR3 totals 15 residues. The germline V gene has CDR1 SGHNT and CDR2 YENEEA. Germline trimming cut 5 bases from V and 10 bases from J; bases unmatched to any gene: 8. The origin of this receptor is a human donor in a cohort sampled during active COVID-19. Sequencing input: peripheral blood. This chain joins TRBV11-3 and TRBJ2-1, with TRBD2 matching over 13 bases. CDR3 loop: CASSLTSGGAKEQFF. The CDR3 DNA sequence: TGTGCCAGCAGCCTCACTAGCGGGGGGGCAAAAGAGCAGTTCTTC.